Listed here are 9 T cell receptor beta chains from one sample, sequenced in a study of T cells after yellow fever vaccination. Each CDR3 protein is one row after TCRdb ran MiXCR on the 5' RACE reads. The sample includes roughly 500,000 distinct CDR3 sequences, around 21% of them seen just once. The material was PBMCs, obtained 15 days after the yellow fever booster vaccination. The source of these receptors is a man younger than 45 who received the YFV17D yellow fever vaccine.

The CDR3 protein is CASSWASGRREQYF. The CDR3, as DNA: TGTGCCAGCAGTTGGGCTAGCGGGAGGCGGGAGCAGTACTTC. This rearrangement joins TRBV12-3 or TRBV12-4 to TRBJ2-7; 11 positions agree with TRBD2. CDR3 size: 14 residues. V shed 4 bases, J shed 7 bases, and the junction held 6 bases outside the gene matches.

This clonotype was found a few times. The chain employs TRBV10-2 and TRBJ2-1, with 7 bases aligning to TRBD2. With V trimmed by 8 bases and J by 0 bases, 19 bases remained unmatched. CDR1 and CDR2 from the germline V gene are WSHSY and SAAADI. The CDR3 loop spans 19 amino acids. CDR3 loop: CASQSMGGGGKVSYNEQFF. Written as DNA, the CDR3 is TGCGCCAGCCAGTCGATGGGCGGGGGAGGGAAAGTCTCCTACAATGAGCAGTTCTTC.

The J gene is TRBJ2-7, the V gene TRBV29-1; D tentatively reads TRBD1 or TRBD2 (5 bases each). Germline lookup yields CDR1 SQVTM and CDR2 ANQGSEA. Trimming stripped 4 bases from V and 2 bases from J, with 12 bases between. The CDR3 spans 13 residues. CDR3 residues: CSVVPRGTYEQYF. CDR3 DNA sequence: TGCAGCGTTGTCCCCCGGGGCACCTACGAGCAGTACTTC.

This chain uses TRBV28 with TRBJ2-1; D tentatively fits TRBD1 or TRBD2 (5 bases each). The CDR3 length is 19 residues. Per the germline V gene, CDR1 is MDHEN and CDR2 is SYDVKM. Trimming left V 2 bases short and J 4 bases short, with 24 bases between. The CDR3 is CASSLLEGFTPDPYNEQFF. CDR3 DNA: TGTGCCAGCAGTTTACTCGAGGGGTTCACTCCGGATCCTTACAATGAGCAGTTCTTC.

This clonotype was counted between two and nine times. The V gene is TRBV7-6, the J gene TRBJ2-1; 7 nucleotides align to TRBD2. V was clipped by 0 bases and J by 3 bases; unmatched bases: 11. CDR3 size: 18 residues. Germline CDR1 SGHVS, CDR2 FNYEAQ. CDR3 nucleotides: TGTGCCAGCAGCTTAGCGCGAGGTGGTCTAGCGGTCTACAATGAGCAGTTCTTC. Its protein is CASSLARGGLAVYNEQFF.

The V call is TRBV20-1, the J call TRBJ2-1; D unclear. Trimming left V 6 bases short and J 3 bases short, with 3 bases between. This CDR3 region has 10 residues. Germline V lookup: CDR1 DFQATT, CDR2 SNEGSKA (reference sequence). The CDR3 loop is CSAFYNEQFF. CDR3 DNA sequence: TGCAGTGCATTCTACAATGAGCAGTTCTTC.

The chain employs TRBV6-1 and TRBJ2-1; D call uncertain. Trimming cost V 5 bases and J 8 bases, with 19 bases left between them. Germline V gene sequence: CDR1 MNHNS, CDR2 SASEGT. The CDR3 spans 15 residues. The CDR3 region is CASSTWLTGRDEQFF. CDR3 sequence (DNA): TGTGCCAGCAGTACCTGGCTTACGGGTCGCGATGAGCAGTTCTTC.

This clonotype has more than one count but fewer than ten. The chain links TRBV7-6 to TRBJ2-3, with 9 bases that match TRBD2. After removal of 2 bases from V and 4 bases from J, the junction contained 7 bases not matched to a gene. Germline CDR1 and CDR2: SGHVS and FNYEAQ. The length of the CDR3 is 16 residues. The CDR3 region is CASSLSQLAGADTQYF. The CDR3 DNA sequence: TGTGCCAGCAGCTTATCCCAACTAGCGGGTGCAGATACGCAGTATTTT.

This clonotype was seen only a few times. The V call is TRBV5-1, the J call TRBJ1-5, with 10 bases matching TRBD1. V gave up 5 bases and J gave up 5 bases; unmatched junction bases: 7. Germline V CDR1 and CDR2: SGHRS, YFSETQ. This CDR3 has 15 amino acids. The CDR3: CASSTGTGEYQPQHF. Here the CDR3 DNA reads TGCGCCAGCAGTACCGGGACAGGGGAATATCAGCCCCAGCATTTT.